This TCR beta chain was documented in a study of cytomegalovirus exposure and HLA in healthy donors. Study-wide results and caveats: The classifier was said to identify cytomegalovirus status with high specificity and sensitivity. Later findings reportedly placed an Asian-associated ancestry cluster below the approximately 630-donor mean for N-insertions. Sequencing likely generated an artifact that appeared as a cluster of highly shared sequence variants.

PCR was performed using 60 Vbeta and 13 Jbeta primers. Sequencing used immunoSEQ multiplex PCR; TCRdb keeps in-frame clones, though not all of them. The table records about 52,000 clones, 60% to 75% of them present only once. V lost 3 bases and J lost 0; bases outside the gene matches: 14. The CDR3 is made up of 18 amino acids. Per the germline V gene, CDR1 is WSHSY and CDR2 is SAAADI. This clone was observed a handful of times. The antigen is unknown. This TCR was recovered from a woman between 50 and 59 years old in good health and CMV-seronegative. The rearrangement links TRBV10-2 to TRBJ2-7; 7 positions match TRBD1. Sequencing was performed on PBMCs. As DNA, the CDR3 is TGCGCCAGCAGTGAATACCCCCCAGGGACAGCCAGCTCCTACGAGCAGTACTTC. Translated: CASSEYPPGTASSYEQYF.